Listed here are 8 T cell receptor beta chains from one sample, sequenced in a study of molecular identifiers for immune sequencing clone quantification. TCRdb processed the PCR reads anew with MiXCR; each CDR3 protein has one entry. The sample has about 320,000 distinct CDR3 sequences; roughly 24% are singletons. Sequencing was performed on naive CD8+ T cells from blood, with Jurkat cell RNA spiked in. This sample's subset: FACS-sorted CD8+CD4-CCR7+CD45RA+ naive T cells. Receptor source: a human donor in good health. Some libraries in this study had Jurkat cell RNA spiked in.

V and J are TRBV11-2 and TRBJ1-4; possible D gene TRBD1, 5 bases. The germline V gene encodes CDR1 SGHAT and CDR2 FQNNGV. The CDR3 runs 15 residues. V was shortened by 5 bases and J by 7 bases, with 17 bases between the two germline ends. The CDR3 region is CASSPRSGRGEKLFF. The CDR3 coding sequence is TGTGCCAGCAGCCCCCGATCCGGGAGGGGTGAAAAACTGTTTTTT.

The table lists this clonotype with many counts. CDR3 in amino acids: CASSPQSGTGQETQYF. CDR3 bases: TGTGCCAGCAGCCCTCAATCCGGGACAGGACAAGAGACCCAGTACTTC. This chain links TRBV7-9 with TRBJ2-5, with 8 bases matching TRBD1. The J segment lost 2 bases and the V segment lost 5 bases, leaving 10 bases of the junction unmatched. The CDR3 has 16 residues. Germline-derived CDR1 and CDR2 are SEHNR and FQNEAQ (reference sequence).

This clonotype showed up just a few times. Since a much larger clone is just one base distant, this may be a read error. V and J are TRBV7-2 and TRBJ2-1; a possible D gene is TRBD1 (6 bases). The CDR3 is made up of 15 amino acids. Germline CDR1 and CDR2: SGHTA and FQGNSA. CDR3 sequence (DNA): TGTGCCAGCAGATACGACAGGAGCTCCTACAATGGGCAGTTCTTC. Protein: CASRYDRSSYNGQFF. The full variable domain, its missing parts supplied by reference TRBV7-2 and TRBJ2-1, is GAGVSQSPSNKVTEKGKDVELRCDPISGHTALYWYRQSLGQGLEFLIYFQGNSAPDKSGLPSDRFSAERTGGSVSTLTIQRTQQEDSAVYLCASRYDRSSYNGQFFGPGTRLTVL.

This clonotype was counted a few times. The V call is TRBV24-1, the J call TRBJ2-3, with 7 bases lining up with TRBD1. The CDR3 length is 15 residues. CDR1 KGHDR and CDR2 SFDVKD come from the germline V gene. Losses at the gene ends were 7 bases for V and 4 bases for J; bases not matched to a gene: 10. For the CDR3, the DNA is TGTGCCACCAGCCGTGGGACAGCTCGCTCAGATACGCAGTATTTT. Encoded protein: CATSRGTARSDTQYF.

This clonotype was picked up many times. The V gene is TRBV5-1, the J gene TRBJ1-1; no reliable D call. Germline loops: CDR1 SGHRS, CDR2 YFSETQ. This CDR3 has 13 amino acids. Trimming pared 5 bases from V and 0 bases from J, leaving 8 bases between. The CDR3 nucleotides read TGCGCCAGCAGGTTGATCATGAACACTGAAGCTTTCTTT. It translates to CASRLIMNTEAFF.

Many counts were recorded for this clonotype. The rearrangement links TRBV7-6 to TRBJ1-5, with D perhaps TRBD1 (5 bases). Germline loops: CDR1 SGHVS, CDR2 FNYEAQ. The ends were cut back, 2 bases at V and 1 base at J, with 9 bases in the middle. This CDR3 is built from 15 residues. CDR3 DNA sequence: TGTGCCAGCAGCTTAACTCGGGACAGCAATCAGCCCCAGCATTTT. It translates to CASSLTRDSNQPQHF.

In this sample, this clonotype turned up once. This may be a read error, as it is one base from a much larger clone. The chain joins TRBV7-9 to TRBJ2-3, with TRBD2 matching over 8 bases. The CDR3 extends over 15 amino acids. Germline loops: CDR1 SEHNR, CDR2 FQNEAQ (reference sequence). Written as DNA, the CDR3 is TGTGCCAGCAGCACCCCGGGACTAGATACAGGTACGCAGTATTTT. Encoded protein: CASSTPGLDTGTQYF. Full variable domain (rest looked up from reference TRBV7-9 and TRBJ2-3): DTGVSQNPRHKITKRGQNVTFRCDPISEHNRLYWYRQTLGQGPEFLTYFQNEAQLEKSRLLSDRFSAERPKGSFSTLEIQRTEQGDSAMYLCASSTPGLDTGTQYFGPGTRLTVL.

This clonotype was seen at least ten times. The J gene is TRBJ2-7, the V gene TRBV6-5, with D unresolved. The CDR3 extends over 13 amino acids. Germline loops: CDR1 MNHEY, CDR2 SVGAGI. The ends were cut back, 3 bases at V and 0 bases at J, with 6 bases in the middle. The CDR3 loop is CASSYGNSYEQYF. The CDR3 nucleotides are TGTGCCAGCAGTTATGGCAACTCCTACGAGCAGTACTTC.